This is a list of T cell receptor beta chains from one sample in a study of blood T cell repertoires in COVID-19. TCRdb keeps only in-frame clones here, not all; method: immunoSEQ multiplex PCR. The data contain some 300,000 clones, approximately 90% of them singletons. Source material: peripheral blood. These receptors were obtained from a woman aged 50 to 60 with COVID-19, enrolled during active disease. Each CDR3 is given with its conserved first and last residue. The D gene is left open where the match is weak. Size is stated for part of the rows, as once, few or many counts, or as a class when the clone is expanded.

D gene,clone size,V gene,J gene,CDR3 DNA,CDR3 protein
.,.,TRBV7-6,TRBJ2-1,TGTGCCAGCAGCCCCCGTTTCGGGAGCAATGAGCAGTTCTTC,CASSPRFGSNEQFF
TRBD2,.,TRBV7-2,TRBJ2-1,TGTGCCAGCAGCTTAGGGGACTATTACAATGAGCAGTTCTTC,CASSLGDYYNEQFF
TRBD1,.,TRBV19,TRBJ2-1,TGTGCCAGTAGTATAGACCTCGGACAGGGGGCGCAGAATGAGCAGTTCTTC,CASSIDLGQGAQNEQFF
TRBD2,.,TRBV5-1,TRBJ2-1,TGCGCCAGCAGCTTGGTAGCGGGAGAGAACAATGAGCAGTTCTTC,CASSLVAGENNEQFF
.,few,TRBV2,TRBJ1-1,TGTGCCAGCAGTAACCTAGGACTATACACTGAAGCTTTCTTT,CASSNLGLYTEAFF
.,.,TRBV6-2/TRBV6-3,TRBJ2-5,TGTGCCAGCAGTGGGCTACCCCTCCAAGAGACCCAGTACTTC,CASSGLPLQETQYF
TRBD2,.,TRBV20-1,TRBJ2-7,TGCAGTGCTAGTCCCCGGCTAGCGGGCTCCTACGAGCAGTACTTC,CSASPRLAGSYEQYF
TRBD2,.,TRBV11-2,TRBJ2-7,TGTGCCAGCACCACCCTAGCGGGAGGGGGCCACGAGCAGTACTTC,CASTTLAGGGHEQYF
TRBD1,once,TRBV6-5,TRBJ1-2,TGTGCCAGCAGTTACGGGACAGGGACCTATGGCTACACCTTC,CASSYGTGTYGYTF
.,.,TRBV7-9,TRBJ2-1,TGTGCCAGCAGTTTCACAGGGCTCAATGAGCAGTTCTTC,CASSFTGLNEQFF
.,.,TRBV6-6,TRBJ1-1,TGTGCCAGCCCGCGGGAGTTGAACACTGAAGCTTTCTTT,CASPRELNTEAFF
.,once,TRBV11-3,TRBJ1-6,TGTGCCAGCAGCTTGGGCAGCCTCAATTCACCCCTCCACTTT,CASSLGSLNSPLHF
.,.,TRBV6-2/TRBV6-3,TRBJ2-5,TGTGCCAGCAGTTACTCTGTGGGCTCAGAGACCCAGTACTTC,CASSYSVGSETQYF
.,.,TRBV19,TRBJ2-4,TGTGCCAGTAGTATAGGTCAGGGGTCCATTCAGTACTTC,CASSIGQGSIQYF
.,.,TRBV5-6,TRBJ2-7,TGTGCCAGCAGCTTGTTAGGGGGCGAGCAGTACTTC,CASSLLGGEQYF
TRBD2,.,TRBV27,TRBJ2-7,TGTGCCAGCAGTTCCCTTGGGAGCGGGAGGAACTCCTACGAGCAGTACTTC,CASSSLGSGRNSYEQYF
.,once,TRBV11-3,TRBJ2-7,TGTGCCAGCAGCTTAAGGGGGATCCCGGGCGAGCAGTACTTC,CASSLRGIPGEQYF
TRBD1,.,TRBV7-9,TRBJ1-2,TGTGCCAGCAGCATAGGCCCAGGGACAGGGGTGTCAAACTATGGCTACACCTTC,CASSIGPGTGVSNYGYTF
TRBD1,.,TRBV6-6,TRBJ2-7,TGTGCCAGCACACCCCCCGGGACAGACTCCTACGAGCAGTACTTC,CASTPPGTDSYEQYF
TRBD1,.,TRBV5-6,TRBJ2-5,TGTGCCAGCAGCCTCCCCGGGACAGTATTAGAGACCCAGTACTTC,CASSLPGTVLETQYF
TRBD2,.,TRBV5-1,TRBJ2-7,TGCGCCAGCAGCCCCCTTGGGGCTAGCGGGAGTACCTACGAGCAGTACTTC,CASSPLGASGSTYEQYF
TRBD2,.,TRBV7-3,TRBJ2-1,TGTGCCAGCAGCCCGGGAGTGGGCGGGAGGGGTCGCTCCTACAATGAGCAGTTCTTC,CASSPGVGGRGRSYNEQFF
TRBD1,.,TRBV11-1,TRBJ2-7,TGTGCCAGCAGCGAGGGACAGATAACCTACGAGCAGTACTTC,CASSEGQITYEQYF
.,.,TRBV19,TRBJ2-1,TGTGCCAGTAGTATGGGGAGCCCCCTCTACAATGAGCAGTTCTTC,CASSMGSPLYNEQFF
TRBD2,once,TRBV6-5,TRBJ2-1,TGTGCCAGCAGTTCGGGACTAGCGATCAATGAGCAGTTCTTC,CASSSGLAINEQFF
TRBD2,.,TRBV24-1,TRBJ2-1,TGCGCCACCAGTGCGGGAGGGCCGTCGACTGAGCAGTTCTTC,CATSAGGPSTEQFF
.,.,TRBV30,TRBJ1-1,TGTGCCTGGAGTCACAGCTATGAAGCTTTCTTT,CAWSHSYEAFF
.,.,TRBV21-1,TRBJ2-1,TGTGCCAGCAGCAAAGTATTAGGAGGGGAGGGCCTGTATGAGCAGTTCTTC,CASSKVLGGEGLYEQFF
TRBD1,.,TRBV29-1,TRBJ2-3,TGCAGCGTTGTTGGGACAGGGGGATGGTCAGATACGCAGTATTTT,CSVVGTGGWSDTQYF